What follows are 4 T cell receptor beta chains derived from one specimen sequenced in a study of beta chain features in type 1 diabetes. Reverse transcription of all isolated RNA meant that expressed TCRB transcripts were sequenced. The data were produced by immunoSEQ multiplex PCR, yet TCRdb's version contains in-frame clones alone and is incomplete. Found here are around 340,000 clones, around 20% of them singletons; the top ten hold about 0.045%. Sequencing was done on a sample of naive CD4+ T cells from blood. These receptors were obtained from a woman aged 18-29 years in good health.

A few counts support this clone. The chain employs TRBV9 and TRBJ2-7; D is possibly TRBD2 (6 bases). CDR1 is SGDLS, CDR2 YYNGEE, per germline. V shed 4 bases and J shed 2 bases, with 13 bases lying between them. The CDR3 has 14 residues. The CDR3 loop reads CASSPRLGAYEQYF. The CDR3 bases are TGTGCCAGCAGCCCGCGACTAGGGGCCTACGAGCAGTACTTC.

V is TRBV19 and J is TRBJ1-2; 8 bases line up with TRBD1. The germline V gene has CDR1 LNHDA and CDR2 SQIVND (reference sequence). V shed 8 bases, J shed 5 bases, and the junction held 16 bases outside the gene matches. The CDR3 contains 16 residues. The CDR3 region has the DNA TGTGCCAGTTCCCGACTACCGGGACAGGACCGATATGGCTACACCTTC. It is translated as CASSRLPGQDRYGYTF.

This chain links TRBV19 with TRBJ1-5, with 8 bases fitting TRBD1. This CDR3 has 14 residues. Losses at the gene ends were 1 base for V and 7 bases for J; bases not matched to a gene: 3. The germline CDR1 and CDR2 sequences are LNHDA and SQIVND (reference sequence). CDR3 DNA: TGTGCCAGTAGTATAGGACAGGGGAGGCAGCCCCAGCATTTT. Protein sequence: CASSIGQGRQPQHF.

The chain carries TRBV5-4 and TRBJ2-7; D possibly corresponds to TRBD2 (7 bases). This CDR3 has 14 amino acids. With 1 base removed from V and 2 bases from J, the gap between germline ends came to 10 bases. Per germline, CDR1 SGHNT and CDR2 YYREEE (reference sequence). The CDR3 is CASSLRGGAYEQYF. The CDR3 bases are TGTGCCAGCAGCTTGAGGGGGGGAGCCTACGAGCAGTACTTC. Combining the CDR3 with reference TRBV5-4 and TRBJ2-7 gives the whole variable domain ETGVTQSPTHLIKTRGQQVTLRCSSQSGHNTVSWYQQALGQGPQFIFQYYREEENGRGNFPPRFSGLQFPNYSSELNVNALELDDSALYLCASSLRGGAYEQYFGPGTRLTVT.